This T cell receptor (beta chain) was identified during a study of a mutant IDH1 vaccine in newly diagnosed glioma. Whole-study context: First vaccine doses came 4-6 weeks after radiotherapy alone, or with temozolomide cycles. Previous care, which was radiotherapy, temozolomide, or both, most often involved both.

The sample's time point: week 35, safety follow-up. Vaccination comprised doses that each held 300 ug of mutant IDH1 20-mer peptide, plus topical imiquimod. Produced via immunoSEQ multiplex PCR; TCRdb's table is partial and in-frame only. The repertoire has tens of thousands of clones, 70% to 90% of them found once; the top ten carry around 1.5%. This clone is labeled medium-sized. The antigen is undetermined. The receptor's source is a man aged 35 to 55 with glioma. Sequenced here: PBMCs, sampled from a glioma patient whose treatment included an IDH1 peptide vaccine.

The CDR3 DNA follows: TGTGCCAGCAGCTTGACACGCGACTATGGCTACACCTTC. Translated: CASSLTRDYGYTF. The chain uses TRBV7-2 and TRBJ1-2; D is unresolved. Trimming took 3 bases from V and 3 from J, leaving 8 bases between them. The CDR3 covers 13 residues. CDR1 and CDR2 (germline): SGHTA, FQGNSA. Based on the CDR3 plus reference TRBV7-2 and TRBJ1-2, the full variable domain is GAGVSQSPSNKVTEKGKDVELRCDPISGHTALYWYRQSLGQGLEFLIYFQGNSAPDKSGLPSDRFSAERTGGSVSTLTIQRTQQEDSAVYLCASSLTRDYGYTFGSGTRLTVV.